The rows below give T cell receptor beta chains drawn from one sample of a study of tumor-infiltrating lymphocytes in glioblastoma multiforme. TCRdb re-derived calls from the multiplex PCR reads in MiXCR, one entry per CDR3 protein. This table holds about 11,000 distinct CDR3 sequences, over 60% found once. Material for sequencing was brain tumor tissue. These TCRs come from a male donor with glioblastoma. Each CDR3 is given with its conserved first and last residue. Fields, in order: CDR3 DNA, CDR3 protein, clone size, V gene, J gene, D gene. The D gene is left open where the match is weak. Part of the rows lack a size; the others show once, few, many or a class for expanded clones.

DNA: TGCGCCGGCGGCCAAGATGAATGGTCTGTGACGCTCACTGAAGCTTTCTTT
CDR3: CAGGQDEWSVTLTEAFF
size: NA
V: TRBV4-1
J: TRBJ1-1
D: NA

DNA: TGTGCCAGCGGCAGGCACCACCCCGGGATGGGGAACACCGGGGAGCTGTTGTTT
CDR3: CASGRHHPGMGNTGELLF
size: once
V: TRBV5-4
J: TRBJ2-2
D: NA

DNA: TGCAGTGCTACGGACAGGGCCCATGCCATGAACACTGAAGCTTTCTTT
CDR3: CSATDRAHAMNTEAFF
size: medium-sized
V: TRBV20-1
J: TRBJ1-1
D: TRBD1

DNA: TGCAGTGCTAATAACCGGGACAAAAGATACGAGCAGTACTTC
CDR3: CSANNRDKRYEQYF
size: once
V: TRBV20-1
J: TRBJ2-7
D: NA

DNA: TGTGCCAGCAGTCGATCGGGGGGATCGCGGCAAGAGACCCAGTACTTC
CDR3: CASSRSGGSRQETQYF
size: NA
V: TRBV5-6
J: TRBJ2-5
D: TRBD2

DNA: TGCAGCGTTGTTGCCAATGGCTACACCTTC
CDR3: CSVVANGYTF
size: NA
V: TRBV29-1
J: TRBJ1-2
D: NA

DNA: TGCGCCAGCAGCTTGGTGGGACGACAGATCGTGACCCACTACTTC
CDR3: CASSLVGRQIVTHYF
size: NA
V: TRBV5-1
J: TRBJ2-5
D: NA

DNA: TGTGCCAGCAGCTTAGATTTCGTGCAGGGGTCCTACGAGCAGTACTTC
CDR3: CASSLDFVQGSYEQYF
size: NA
V: TRBV11-2
J: TRBJ2-7
D: NA

DNA: TGCGCCAGCAGCCAAGATTGGACAGGGGTGTCCAAAAACATTCAGTACTTC
CDR3: CASSQDWTGVSKNIQYF
size: NA
V: TRBV4-1
J: TRBJ2-4
D: TRBD1

DNA: TGCGTCAGCAGCTCGAGGGGAGAGGGTGAGCAGTTCTTC
CDR3: CVSSSRGEGEQFF
size: NA
V: TRBV11-3
J: TRBJ2-1
D: NA

DNA: TGTGCCAGCAGCTTAGAACAGACCAATGAGCAGTTCTTC
CDR3: CASSLEQTNEQFF
size: once
V: TRBV11-2
J: TRBJ2-1
D: NA

DNA: TGCGCCAGCAGCCCCACAGGGTTGGTTGAGCAGTTCTTC
CDR3: CASSPTGLVEQFF
size: NA
V: TRBV4-1
J: TRBJ2-1
D: NA

DNA: TGCAGTGCTCGTTTCAGGGGGCGAAATACGCAGTATTTT
CDR3: CSARFRGRNTQYF
size: NA
V: TRBV20-1
J: TRBJ2-3
D: TRBD1

DNA: TGCGCCTGTCAAAACCTGGCATCTGGGGTTTCACCTCTCCACTTT
CDR3: CACQNLASGVSPLHF
size: NA
V: TRBV4-1
J: TRBJ1-6
D: NA

DNA: TGTGCCAGCAGCCCAACCGGGTCGCGGCCCGAGCAGTACTTC
CDR3: CASSPTGSRPEQYF
size: once
V: TRBV11-2
J: TRBJ2-7
D: NA